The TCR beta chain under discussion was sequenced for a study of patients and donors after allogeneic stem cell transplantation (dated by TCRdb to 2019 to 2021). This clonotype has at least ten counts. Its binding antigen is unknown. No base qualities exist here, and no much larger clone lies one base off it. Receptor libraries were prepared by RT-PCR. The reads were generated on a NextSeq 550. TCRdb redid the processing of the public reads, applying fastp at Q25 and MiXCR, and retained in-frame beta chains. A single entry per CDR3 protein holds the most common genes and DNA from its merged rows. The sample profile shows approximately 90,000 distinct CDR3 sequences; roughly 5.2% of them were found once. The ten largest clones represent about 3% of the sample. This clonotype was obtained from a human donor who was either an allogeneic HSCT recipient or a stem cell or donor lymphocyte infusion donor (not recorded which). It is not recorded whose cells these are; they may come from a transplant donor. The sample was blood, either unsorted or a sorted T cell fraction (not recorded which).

The CDR3 loop reads CASSQARGSTDTQYF. The bases read TGTGCCAGCAGCCAAGCACGGGGGAGCACAGATACGCAGTATTTT. In this chain, TRBV4-2 is recombined with TRBJ2-3, with TRBD2 tentatively as D gene (6 bases match). From the cysteine through the phenylalanine, the CDR3 covers 15 amino acids. Kept here is only the CDR3 DNA, which spans 45 bases and is read in frame from base 1. V and J are truncated by 1 base and 0 bases respectively, leaving an intervening sequence of 8 bases. The germline V gene provides CDR1 LGHNA and CDR2 YNFKEQ.